This TCR beta chain was captured by sequencing in a study of T-cell memory formation after mild COVID-19 (dated by TCRdb to 2020 to 2022). About the investigation overall: TCR sequence clusters from the two donors were found to be largely donor specific. In a couple of donors, T-cell clones that expanded and contracted after mild COVID-19 were tracked by sequencing TCRalpha and TCRbeta repertoires over time. Two young, previously healthy adult volunteers, one female and one male, were included in the cohort.

Ficoll-Paque density gradient centrifugation was used to isolate PBMCs. Sequencing relied on an Illumina NovaSeq 6000. TCRalpha and TCRbeta cDNA libraries were constructed by 5'RACE with constant-segment primers, with sample barcodes and unique molecular identifiers being introduced. Trizol reagent was used to extract RNA from every sample. Library amplification was performed in two PCR steps, and a second sample barcode and Illumina TruSeq adapters were introduced in the second step. Sequencing of the libraries was done on an Illumina NovaSeq, producing 2 x 150 bp paired-end reads. Processing in the source paper ran as follows. Reads were demultiplexed and collapsed into UMI-guided consensus sequences with migec v1.2.7. Using mixcr v2.1.11, the UMI consensuses were aligned to TRA and TRB V and J templates and assembled into clonotypes. Expanded or contracted clonotypes were those called significant by both edgeR and NoisET, with noise models trained on biological replicates. For edgeR calls, the cutoffs were a false discovery rate-adjusted p below 0.01 and a log2 fold-change threshold of 1. As an exploratory analysis of dynamics, max-normalized trajectories of the 1000 most abundant clonotypes were examined by PCA with hierarchical clustering. Separately sequenced CD4+ and CD8+ repertoires were used to assign a CD4 or CD8 phenotype to each responding clone. TCRdb trimmed public reads at Q25 via fastp, called clones via MiXCR and kept in-frame beta chains. Identical CDR3 protein sequences are pooled into one entry, listed with their most common genes and DNA. In this record, the V and J calls reflect TCRdb's handling and not the investigators' own analysis. This sample has approximately 340,000 distinct CDR3 sequences in its table, and 15% to 20% of those were observed once. Approximately 20% of the sample comes from the top ten.

In the germline V gene, CDR1 corresponds to SGHAT and CDR2 to FQNNGV. V and J are truncated by 1 base and 6 bases respectively, leaving an intervening sequence of 11 bases. Counted from cysteine to phenylalanine, this CDR3 has 14 amino acids. Of the read, only the CDR3 DNA is kept; its 42 bases are in frame from base 1. General findings and caveats noted by the study authors: Clones contracting from day 15 to 85 had balanced CD4/CD8 phenotypes, while a second wave expanding from day 15 to 37 was biased towards CD4+. Contracting CD4+ clones were located mainly in the CM and EM memory subsets, whereas CD8+ clones were found to be enriched in EMRA. Some responding clones were detected in pre-infection memory, which suggested that pre-existing cross-reactive memory T cells had joined the SARS-CoV-2 response. The second-wave clones that peaked on day 37 were not confirmed to be SARS-CoV-2 specific. The study included only a couple of mild cases, and larger cohorts that include severe cases with pre-infection samples were judged to be necessary.

This clonotype was observed a handful of times. No cognate antigen has been identified for it. Base qualities were left out, and no much larger clone turns up one base away. The chain links TRBV11-2 with TRBJ2-3; the D element might be TRBD1 or TRBD2, as each aligns at 5 bases. This receptor was taken from a man between 18 and 29 years old who had mild COVID-19 (a few samples of this study predate the infection). The sample titles of this study are shuffled in the database, so cell type and time point are left out; the donor was told from shared clones. The sequenced sample consisted of PBMCs or a T cell subset sorted from them (not recorded which). Read as DNA, the sequence is TGTGCCAGCAGCTTAGTGACAGCGGCGGATACGCAGTATTTT. Its product reads: CASSLVTAADTQYF.